The entry below describes one T cell receptor beta chain. Per germline, CDR1 GTSNPN and CDR2 SVGIG (reference sequence). The ends were cut back, 6 bases at V and 8 bases at J, with 16 bases in the middle. The CDR3 is 12 amino acids. The sample belongs to a study of control samples from healthy donors and cancer patients. The protocol was immunoSEQ multiplex PCR, while the TCRdb copy is restricted to in-frame clones and leaves out a portion. The sample yields roughly 60,000 clones, 94% seen once. The sequenced material came from blood. The receptor comes from a man under 40 in good health. The rearrangement links TRBV30 to TRBJ1-2; D uncertain. The CDR3 DNA sequence: TGTGCCTGCCTCAAGCCTCATTGGGGCTACACCTTC. Translation: CACLKPHWGYTF.